The source of this TCR beta chain is a study of T cells expressing NK-cell markers. Study-wide background: The authors derived TCR beta repertoires from sorted CD3+CD56+NKG2C+, CD3+CD56+NKG2C- and CD3+CD56-NKG2C+ T cells.

TCRdb reprocessed the 5' RACE reads, with one entry per CDR3 protein and no DNA. The sample spans roughly 450,000 distinct CDR3 sequences; the ten largest clones claim roughly 1.4%. The germline gives CDR1 LGHDT, CDR2 YNNKEL (reference sequence). This CDR3 is built from 14 residues. The sequence was collected from a woman between 45 and 65 years old in good health. The V call is TRBV3-1, the J call TRBJ2-2; lacking DNA, the TRBD2 call made by TCRdb goes unchecked. Sequencing was performed on blood T cells: a sorted CD56 or NKG2C T cell subset, CD4+ or CD8+ T cells, or bulk PBMC T cells (not recorded which). CDR3 loop: CASKRSGSPGELFF.